These T cell receptor beta chains were read from a single sample in a study of T cell repertoires in cytomegalovirus infection. A single record per CDR3 protein comes from TCRdb applying MiXCR to the reads. The data hold more than 200,000 distinct CDR3 sequences, with 8% to 9.5% observed a single time. What was sequenced was PBMCs. Every receptor here comes from a human donor in good health (CMV status not recorded). Some clones in this sample may be carry-over from other donors' samples. Each CDR3 is given with its conserved first and last residue. Each record gives: D gene, V gene, clone size, J gene, CDR3 protein, CDR3 DNA. A D gene is named only where the DNA matches it firmly. Rows may omit the clone size; those that give it use once, few, many or a size class.

NA,TRBV30,few,TRBJ1-1,CAWSSFTLSSWGRTEAFF,TGTGCCTGGAGTAGCTTCACCTTAAGCTCTTGGGGAAGGACTGAAGCTTTCTTT
NA,TRBV28,NA,TRBJ1-6,CASSPGLNGSPLHF,TGTGCCAGCAGCCCTGGACTGAATGGGTCACCCCTCCACTTT
TRBD1,TRBV10-3,many,TRBJ2-7,CAIRSLGQGDEQYF,TGTGCCATCAGGAGTCTAGGACAGGGAGACGAGCAGTACTTC
TRBD1,TRBV12-3/TRBV12-4,few,TRBJ2-2,CASSLLGQGAGELFF,TGTGCCAGCAGTCTCCTAGGACAGGGGGCCGGGGAGCTGTTTTTT
TRBD1,TRBV20-1,NA,TRBJ1-1,CSARDPGQVDTEAFF,TGCAGTGCTAGAGATCCCGGACAGGTTGACACTGAAGCTTTCTTT
NA,TRBV19,many,TRBJ1-1,CASSIRRGQIRIRAFF,TGTGCCAGTAGTATCCGCCGTGGCCAAATACGCATCCGCGCTTTCTTT
NA,TRBV20-1,NA,TRBJ1-1,CSARETVGRIEAFF,TGCAGTGCTAGAGAAACAGTCGGCAGAATTGAAGCTTTCTTT
TRBD2,TRBV20-1,NA,TRBJ2-1,CSARQLAGAYNEQFF,TGCAGTGCTAGACAGCTAGCGGGGGCGTACAATGAGCAGTTCTTC
NA,TRBV7-2,many,TRBJ1-1,CASSLEGITGTEAFF,TGTGCCAGCAGCTTAGAAGGGATTACGGGCACTGAAGCTTTCTTT
TRBD1,TRBV6-6,many,TRBJ1-2,CASRSDRDYGYTF,TGTGCCAGCAGGTCGGACAGGGACTATGGCTACACCTTC
TRBD2,TRBV7-2,many,TRBJ2-7,CASSSRTSGIGYEQYF,TGTGCCAGCAGCTCGCGGACTAGCGGGATAGGCTACGAGCAGTACTTC
TRBD2,TRBV7-2,many,TRBJ2-1,CASSRTSGSYEQFF,TGTGCCAGCAGCCGGACTAGCGGGAGTTATGAGCAGTTCTTC
TRBD2,TRBV4-3,NA,TRBJ2-7,CASSQETSGIDYEQYF,TGCGCCAGCAGCCAAGAAACTAGCGGGATAGACTACGAGCAGTACTTC
NA,TRBV28,few,TRBJ1-2,CASSSGLLGYTF,TGTGCCAGCAGTTCGGGCCTATTGGGCTACACCTTC
NA,TRBV7-2,many,TRBJ1-1,CASSLRFGDTEAFF,TGTGCCAGCAGCTTACGATTTGGGGACACTGAAGCTTTCTTT
NA,TRBV7-9,many,TRBJ2-3,CASRTSADTQYF,TGTGCCAGCAGAACGTCAGCAGATACGCAGTATTTT
TRBD2,TRBV28,many,TRBJ2-2,CASSRHGGDTGELFF,TGTGCCAGCAGCCGACACGGGGGGGATACCGGGGAGCTGTTTTTT
NA,TRBV20-1,many,TRBJ1-1,CSARWGMSLMNTEAFF,TGCAGTGCTAGATGGGGGATGTCCTTGATGAACACTGAAGCTTTCTTT
NA,TRBV12-3/TRBV12-4,many,TRBJ1-1,CASTRAMGGRSRNTEAFF,TGTGCCAGCACCAGGGCGATGGGGGGCAGATCACGTAACACTGAAGCTTTCTTT
TRBD1,TRBV5-6,few,TRBJ1-1,CASSLADATGAFF,TGTGCCAGCAGCTTGGCCGATGCGACAGGGGCTTTCTTT
NA,TRBV5-6,many,TRBJ1-2,CASSLGHSIFYGYTF,TGTGCCAGCAGCCTAGGGCACAGCATCTTCTATGGCTACACCTTC
NA,TRBV28,many,TRBJ1-2,CASSFSGYGYTF,TGTGCCAGCAGCTTCTCAGGGTATGGCTACACCTTC
TRBD2,TRBV7-2,many,TRBJ2-5,CASSLYGGRDQYF,TGTGCCAGCAGCTTATACGGCGGGAGGGACCAGTACTTC
NA,TRBV6-6,many,TRBJ2-7,CASSYSVRDSLYEQYF,TGTGCCAGCAGTTACTCGGTGAGGGATTCTCTCTACGAGCAGTACTTC
NA,TRBV7-8,NA,TRBJ2-2,CASSLLWGSGELFF,TGTGCCAGCAGCTTATTATGGGGATCCGGGGAGCTGTTTTTT
NA,TRBV7-2,few,TRBJ1-2,CASSFTNRDWGYTF,TGTGCCAGCAGCTTTACCAACAGGGACTGGGGCTACACCTTC
TRBD1,TRBV28,many,TRBJ1-1,CASSFTGQGDTEAFF,TGTGCCAGCAGTTTTACGGGACAGGGAGACACTGAAGCTTTCTTT
NA,TRBV7-2,many,TRBJ2-5,CASNSAGGRETQYF,TGTGCCAGCAACTCCGCGGGCGGGCGAGAGACCCAGTACTTC
TRBD1,TRBV6-2/TRBV6-3,many,TRBJ2-7,CASSWTGPYEQYF,TGTGCCAGCAGTTGGACAGGGCCCTACGAGCAGTACTTC
NA,TRBV7-3,many,TRBJ2-7,CASSLKVGSYEQYF,TGTGCCAGCAGCTTAAAGGTCGGTTCCTACGAGCAGTACTTC
TRBD1,TRBV6-5,NA,TRBJ2-3,CASSFSDRGTDTQYF,TGTGCCAGCAGTTTCTCGGACAGGGGTACAGATACGCAGTATTTT
NA,TRBV7-2,many,TRBJ1-1,CASSLVAGSISNTEAFF,TGTGCCAGCAGCTTAGTGGCAGGGTCGATTTCGAACACTGAAGCTTTCTTT
NA,TRBV7-3,many,TRBJ1-3,CASSLTGDSSGNTIYF,TGTGCCAGCAGCTTAACTGGGGATAGCTCTGGAAACACCATATATTTT
TRBD1,TRBV20-1,few,TRBJ2-7,CSAEGGPTYEQYF,TGCAGTGCTGAAGGGGGCCCTACCTACGAGCAGTACTTC
TRBD1,TRBV11-2,NA,TRBJ2-7,CASSPIGQGIAYEQYF,TGTGCCAGCAGCCCGATCGGACAGGGGATAGCCTACGAGCAGTACTTC
NA,TRBV5-1,many,TRBJ2-5,CASSLSEAGETQYF,TGCGCCAGCAGCTTGTCAGAAGCGGGAGAGACCCAGTACTTC
NA,TRBV12-3/TRBV12-4,many,TRBJ1-5,CASSLDGRPDQPQHF,TGTGCCAGCAGTTTGGATGGGCGTCCGGACCAGCCCCAGCATTTT
NA,TRBV7-6,few,TRBJ1-1,CASSRRDKGVGTEAFF,TGTGCCAGCAGCCGACGGGACAAGGGCGTAGGGACTGAAGCTTTCTTT
NA,TRBV7-2,many,TRBJ1-2,CASSLVARGYTF,TGTGCCAGCAGCTTAGTAGCCAGAGGCTACACCTTC
TRBD1,TRBV7-2,many,TRBJ2-3,CASRLGGGRTDTQYF,TGTGCCAGCAGACTAGGGGGCGGACGCACAGATACGCAGTATTTT
TRBD1,TRBV4-3,NA,TRBJ1-2,CASSQIGTERGGYTF,TGCGCCAGCAGCCAAATCGGGACAGAGAGGGGGGGCTACACCTTC
NA,TRBV14,NA,TRBJ1-6,CASSQGPVRQHSPLHF,TGTGCCAGCAGCCAAGGACCCGTAAGACAGCATTCACCCCTCCACTTT
TRBD2,TRBV7-2,NA,TRBJ2-2,CASSLTSGSGGAGELFF,TGTGCCAGCAGCTTAACTAGCGGGAGTGGAGGGGCCGGGGAGCTGTTTTTT
TRBD2,TRBV7-2,many,TRBJ2-7,CASSLQTSGSAYEQYF,TGTGCCAGCAGCCTTCAGACTAGCGGGAGTGCCTACGAGCAGTACTTC
TRBD2,TRBV24-1,many,TRBJ2-1,CATSETGTSGRFNEQFF,TGTGCCACCAGTGAGACCGGGACTAGCGGGAGATTTAATGAGCAGTTCTTC
NA,TRBV14,NA,TRBJ1-4,CASSQGTGLFEKLFF,TGTGCCAGCAGCCAAGGAACAGGGCTCTTTGAAAAACTGTTTTTT
TRBD1,TRBV27,many,TRBJ1-1,CASSGTGGLITEAFF,TGTGCCAGCAGCGGGACAGGGGGCTTGATCACTGAAGCTTTCTTT
NA,TRBV29-1,NA,TRBJ2-3,CSVESTPKDPPDTQYF,TGCAGCGTTGAATCAACCCCCAAGGATCCTCCAGATACGCAGTATTTT
NA,TRBV12-3/TRBV12-4,few,TRBJ2-7,CASSLGVWYEQYF,TGTGCCAGCAGTTTAGGGGTGTGGTACGAGCAGTACTTC
TRBD1,TRBV28,many,TRBJ1-6,CASRLKQGTGNSPLHF,TGTGCCAGCAGATTAAAACAGGGGACGGGTAATTCACCCCTCCACTTT
NA,TRBV7-2,many,TRBJ2-1,CASSGTRLDGEQFF,TGTGCCAGCAGCGGGACCAGACTAGACGGTGAGCAGTTCTTC
TRBD1,TRBV19,NA,TRBJ1-1,CASSRGQGGAGNTEAFF,TGTGCCAGTAGTAGGGGACAGGGAGGAGCCGGGAACACTGAAGCTTTCTTT
TRBD1,TRBV7-2,many,TRBJ2-4,CASSLGGGAAKNIQYF,TGTGCCAGCAGCTTAGGAGGGGGCGCGGCCAAAAACATTCAGTACTTC
NA,TRBV5-1,NA,TRBJ2-1,CASSLSSPGKPYNEQFF,TGCGCCAGCAGCTTGAGTTCCCCAGGGAAGCCCTACAATGAGCAGTTCTTC
TRBD2,TRBV5-6,few,TRBJ2-7,CASSLLPSGSSYEQYF,TGTGCCAGCAGCCTGCTACCCAGCGGGAGCTCCTACGAGCAGTACTTC
TRBD1,TRBV20-1,many,TRBJ2-1,CSASRDRDEQFF,TGCAGTGCCTCCCGGGACAGGGATGAGCAGTTCTTC
TRBD1,TRBV6-8,few,TRBJ2-2,CASSYGETGGTGELFF,TGTGCCAGCAGTTACGGCGAGACAGGGGGTACCGGGGAGCTGTTTTTT
TRBD1,TRBV12-3/TRBV12-4,many,TRBJ2-7,CASSLRRRGSYEQYF,TGTGCCAGCAGTTTAAGGCGCAGGGGGTCCTACGAGCAGTACTTC